The rows below give T cell receptor beta chains drawn from one sample of a study of blood T cell repertoires in COVID-19. The table came from immunoSEQ multiplex PCR; TCRdb's copy has only in-frame clones and leaves some out. The sample includes just over 150,000 clones, approximately 84% seen only once; the top ten take 22%. The sequenced sample was peripheral blood. These receptors were obtained from a woman aged 80 or older with acute or convalescent COVID-19. Both conserved end residues are part of each CDR3. D genes are given only for firm matches. The size field is filled for only some rows; it gives once, few, many or a size class.

d_call j_call clone_size cdr3_length v_call cdr3_nt cdr3_aa
TRBD1 TRBJ2-7 - 15 TRBV18 TGTGCCAGCTCACCAAGTGGACAGGGAACCTACGAGCAGTACTTC CASSPSGQGTYEQYF
TRBD1 TRBJ1-4 - 16 TRBV4-2 TGTGCCAGCAGCCGATCAGGGGGCAGGACTAATGAAAAACTGTTTTTT CASSRSGGRTNEKLFF
TRBD1 TRBJ1-2 - 15 TRBV7-9 TGTGCCAGCAGCGCGGGGGGACAGGGGGCGCGAGGCTACACCTTC CASSAGGQGARGYTF
TRBD2 TRBJ2-1 - 15 TRBV6-5 TGTGCCAGCAGTACCGGGACTAGCTCCATGATGGGGCAGTTCTTC CASSTGTSSMMGQFF
- TRBJ2-1 - 14 TRBV7-2 TGTGCCAGCACCCTGGCTCTTATCTACAATGAGCAGTTCTTC CASTLALIYNEQFF
- TRBJ1-5 once 16 TRBV6-6 TGTGCCAGCAGTTACGACGGTAAACAGTTCAATCAGCCCCAGCATTTT CASSYDGKQFNQPQHF
- TRBJ2-7 - 14 TRBV30 TGTGCCTGGAGCAACCCTAGCAGCAGTGGCGAGCAGTACTTC CAWSNPSSSGEQYF
- TRBJ1-3 - 15 TRBV5-1 TGCGCCAGCAGCTTGGACGGACACTCTGGAAACACCATATATTTT CASSLDGHSGNTIYF
- TRBJ1-2 - 14 TRBV19 TGTGCCAGTAGTATAGATACAGATACTTATGGCTACACCTTC CASSIDTDTYGYTF
TRBD1 TRBJ1-6 - 15 TRBV27 TGTGCCACCAGGACAGGGAGCTCCTATAATTCACCCCTCCACTTT CATRTGSSYNSPLHF
- TRBJ2-2 - 14 TRBV3-1/TRBV3-2 TGTGCCAGCAGCCAAGAAGACTTAGGCGGGGAGCTGTTTTTT CASSQEDLGGELFF
- TRBJ2-2 - 14 TRBV12-5 TGTGCTAGCCGAGGGCGAGCGAACACCGGGGAGCTGTTTTTT CASRGRANTGELFF
- TRBJ2-5 - 16 TRBV28 TGTGCCAGCAGTCCCGGGTCTAGCGTAATCAGTGAGACCCAGTACTTC CASSPGSSVISETQYF
TRBD1 TRBJ1-1 - 14 TRBV27 TGTGCCAGCAGTGTGACAGGGATTCGGACTGAAGCTTTCTTT CASSVTGIRTEAFF
TRBD1 TRBJ2-4 - 14 TRBV6-6 TGTGCCAGCAGTTGGACAGGGGGCAAAAACATTCAGTACTTC CASSWTGGKNIQYF
- TRBJ1-6 - 13 TRBV3-1/TRBV3-2 TGTGCCAGCAGCCAAGGAGAAAATTCACCCCTCCACTTT CASSQGENSPLHF
TRBD1 TRBJ2-7 - 13 TRBV19 TGTGCCAGTAGCACAGGGGCGCCCTACGAGCAGTACTTC CASSTGAPYEQYF
- TRBJ2-7 - 13 TRBV9 TGTGCCAGCAGCGTAGGGGGCCCTCGCGAGCAGTACTTC CASSVGGPREQYF
- TRBJ2-7 - 15 TRBV30 TGTGCCTGGACTTCAAAGGGCAGGGCGGACTACGAGCAGTACTTC CAWTSKGRADYEQYF
TRBD2 TRBJ2-1 - 13 TRBV12-3/TRBV12-4 TGTGCCAGCGGGACTAGCGGGAGAGGGGAGCAGTTCTTC CASGTSGRGEQFF
- TRBJ1-2 - 14 TRBV3-1/TRBV3-2 TGTGCCAGCAGCCCGCGCGGGGAAGTTTATGGCTACACCTTC CASSPRGEVYGYTF
- TRBJ2-2 - 14 TRBV20-1 TGCAGTGCTAGTCACAGATCGAACACCGGGGAGCTGTTTTTT CSASHRSNTGELFF
TRBD1 TRBJ2-2 - 17 TRBV24-1 TGTGCCACCAGTGCCAGTCCCGGGACAGAACGCACCGGGGAGCTGTTTTTT CATSASPGTERTGELFF
- TRBJ2-7 - 13 TRBV6-2/TRBV6-3 TGTGCCAGCAGCCGGGACTGGGGCTACGAGCAGTACTTC CASSRDWGYEQYF
- TRBJ1-2 - 14 TRBV6-2/TRBV6-3 TGTGCCAGCAGTGAGCAGGGAGGAGGGTATGGCTACACCTTC CASSEQGGGYGYTF
- TRBJ1-4 - 17 TRBV25-1 TGTGCCAGCAGTGAATTAGCGGACCTAGCAACTAATGAAAAACTGTTTTTT CASSELADLATNEKLFF
TRBD2 TRBJ2-1 - 15 TRBV18 TGTGCCAGCTCACGCGGGACTAGAGTTTATGGTGAGCAGTTCTTC CASSRGTRVYGEQFF
- TRBJ1-2 - 11 TRBV29-1 TGCAGCGGACGGGGGGACTATGGCTACACCTTC CSGRGDYGYTF
- TRBJ1-5 once 16 TRBV4-3 TGCGCCAGCAGCCAAGATATGGGCAGCTTCAATCAGCCCCAGCATTTT CASSQDMGSFNQPQHF
TRBD2 TRBJ2-1 - 13 TRBV9 TGTGCCAGCAGCGTCATGTCGGGGGAGGGGCAGTTCTTC CASSVMSGEGQFF
TRBD2 TRBJ2-1 - 15 TRBV19 TGTGCCAGTAGCCCGGGACTAGCGGGAGTTAGTGAGCAGTTCTTC CASSPGLAGVSEQFF
TRBD1 TRBJ2-7 - 14 TRBV11-2 TGTGCCAGCAGCTTATCGGGACAGGGCTACGAGCAGTACTTC CASSLSGQGYEQYF
- TRBJ1-1 - 14 TRBV2 TGTGCCAGCAGTGAGGGACATCAGAGGGCTGAAGCTTTCTTT CASSEGHQRAEAFF
TRBD1 TRBJ1-1 - 17 TRBV15 TGTGCCACCAGCAGAGAGAGGACAGGGACAAGGAACACTGAAGCTTTCTTT CATSRERTGTRNTEAFF
TRBD1 TRBJ1-5 - 14 TRBV5-1 TGCGCCAGCAGCCTTACAGGGGGCGGTCAGCCCCAGCATTTT CASSLTGGGQPQHF
TRBD2 TRBJ2-4 - 15 TRBV11-2 TGTGCCAGCAGCAGGGGGTCTAGCGGGAGAGACATTCAGTACTTC CASSRGSSGRDIQYF
- TRBJ1-5 - 14 TRBV2 TGTGCCAGCAGGAGCCGCCAAGGGGATCAGCCCCAGCATTTT CASRSRQGDQPQHF
TRBD2 TRBJ2-7 - 12 TRBV29-1 TGCAGTATAGCGGGGGACTCCTACGAGCAGTACTTC CSIAGDSYEQYF
TRBD1 TRBJ1-1 - 13 TRBV18 TGTGCCAGCTCATCTGGACAGGTTGATGAAGCTTTCTTT CASSSGQVDEAFF
- TRBJ2-5 once 15 TRBV30 TGTGCCTGGAGTAAGGTTCGGCAGGGGCAAGAGACCCAGTACTTC CAWSKVRQGQETQYF
- TRBJ1-2 - 13 TRBV29-1 TGCAGCTCCTTCGTGACAGATAACTATGGCTACACCTTC CSSFVTDNYGYTF
- TRBJ1-1 - 14 TRBV15 TGTGCCACCAGCAGAGATCGCGGGTACACTGAAGCTTTCTTT CATSRDRGYTEAFF
- TRBJ1-1 - 14 TRBV5-6 TGTGCCAGCAGCTTGGGAGGCCCTGGCGGTGAAGCTTTCTTT CASSLGGPGGEAFF
- TRBJ1-1 - 14 TRBV6-6 TGTGCCAGCAGTACCTACGGACAGAACACTGAAGCTTTCTTT CASSTYGQNTEAFF
- TRBJ1-1 - 14 TRBV30 TGTGCCTGGAGTGCTGACAGGTTGAACACTGAAGCTTTCTTT CAWSADRLNTEAFF
TRBD2 TRBJ2-1 - 17 TRBV6-1 TGTGCCAGCAGTGAATTTAGCGGGAGGGCCTTCCGCAATGAGCAGTTCTTC CASSEFSGRAFRNEQFF
- TRBJ1-2 - 14 TRBV6-1 TGTGCCAGCAGTGAATTAGACATGAGCTATGGCTACACCTTC CASSELDMSYGYTF
TRBD2 TRBJ2-5 - 16 TRBV2 TGTGCCAGCAGTCCTCTGACTAGCGGGAGACAAGAGACCCAGTACTTC CASSPLTSGRQETQYF
- TRBJ1-5 - 16 TRBV6-5 TGTGCCAGCAGTTACTCCATGGGGCAGGGGATTCAGCCCCAGCATTTT CASSYSMGQGIQPQHF
TRBD2 TRBJ2-1 - 17 TRBV24-1 TGTGCCACCAGTGAACCGTCAGGTGGCGGGGGAAGCGATGAGCAGTTCTTC CATSEPSGGGGSDEQFF
- TRBJ2-2 - 15 TRBV6-1 TGTGCCAGCAGTGAAAGACGGGGACTGACCGGGGAGCTGTTTTTT CASSERRGLTGELFF
- TRBJ2-5 - 12 TRBV12-3/TRBV12-4 TGTGCCAGCAGTCCTGGCGGGGAGACCCAGTACTTC CASSPGGETQYF
TRBD2 TRBJ2-3 - 15 TRBV3-1/TRBV3-2 TGTGCCAGCAGCCCCCAAACTAGCGGGAGAGATACGCAGTATTTT CASSPQTSGRDTQYF
- TRBJ2-5 few 13 TRBV7-9 TGTGCCAGCAGCCCGGGACTCGGGGAGACCCAGTACTTC CASSPGLGETQYF
TRBD2 TRBJ2-7 - 14 TRBV7-9 TGTGCCAGCAGTTCTCCCGGGACTACCCTCGAGCAGTACTTC CASSSPGTTLEQYF
- TRBJ2-7 - 15 TRBV21-1 TGTGCCAGCAGTCCTCCGGGACAGGCCGCCTACGAGCAGTACTTC CASSPPGQAAYEQYF
- TRBJ1-2 - 15 TRBV7-9 TGTGCCAGCAGCTTAGCGTCCCGGTTCGACTATGGCTACACCTTC CASSLASRFDYGYTF
TRBD2 TRBJ2-1 - 15 TRBV2 TGTGCCAGCACCAGAGCGGGGGCCGTGGACAATGAGCAGTTCTTC CASTRAGAVDNEQFF
- TRBJ2-3 - 12 TRBV3-1/TRBV3-2 TGTGCCAGCAGCTCGACTGCAGATACGCAGTATTTT CASSSTADTQYF
- TRBJ1-1 - 14 TRBV18 TGTGCCAGCTCACCACCGAGCCGAGGCACTGAAGCTTTCTTT CASSPPSRGTEAFF